This TCR beta chain stems from a study of cytomegalovirus exposure and HLA in healthy donors. PCR employed 60 Vbeta and 13 Jbeta primers. Generated by immunoSEQ multiplex PCR, the TCRdb table keeps only in-frame clones and is missing some. This sample contains about 88,000 clones. Every donor was a healthy person donating bone marrow. Although they were nominally healthy when sampled, donors likely had unrecorded immune exposures. General observations from the study: One variant, a missense change in DCLRE1C, was linked in a later analysis to TCR beta V- and J-gene trimming. It is likely that the observed cluster of highly shared sequence variants was a sequencing artifact.

Concerning this clone itself: Its antigen is not identified.

This CDR3 spans 17 amino acids. Germline V gene data show CDR1 as SGDLS and CDR2 as YYNGEE. Unmatched junction bases numbered 12, after V lost 6 bases and J lost 5 bases. The origin of this receptor is a girl under 18 in good health and CMV-seropositive. This chain connects TRBV9 to TRBJ2-2, with TRBD2 matching over 11 bases. Sequencing input: PBMCs. CDR3 residues: CASTLSTTSGGTGELFF. CDR3 nucleotides: TGTGCCAGCACCCTATCCACTACTAGCGGGGGAACCGGGGAGCTGTTTTTT. Complete variable domain (other parts from reference TRBV9 and TRBJ2-2): DSGVTQTPKHLITATGQRVTLRCSPRSGDLSVYWYQQSLDQGLQFLIQYYNGEERAKGNILERFSAQQFPDLHSELNLSSLELGDSALYFCASTLSTTSGGTGELFFGEGSRLTVL.